These T cell receptor beta chains were read from a single sample in a study of early T cells in non-severe SARS-CoV-2 infection. TCRdb independently ran MiXCR on the 5' RACE reads; one entry per CDR3 protein. Counted here are 25,000 to 30,000 distinct CDR3 sequences, approximately 4.6% occurring once; the ten biggest clones make up roughly 12%. The sample taken for sequencing was whole blood. These receptors all stem from an adult who was a healthcare worker with PCR-confirmed SARS-CoV-2 infection or an uninfected control (not recorded which). Each CDR3 is given with its conserved first and last residue. The D gene is left open where the match is weak.

CDR3aa	d_gene	v_gene	j_gene
CAWSLVGSPLHF	-	TRBV30	TRBJ1-6
CASSLGPSNGYTF	-	TRBV5-1	TRBJ1-2
CASSLMLNGANEKLFF	-	TRBV7-6	TRBJ1-4
CASSGTSQETQYF	-	TRBV12-3/TRBV12-4	TRBJ2-5
CASNAGPLNTEAFF	-	TRBV12-3/TRBV12-4	TRBJ1-1
CSVGLAGIGPDTQYF	TRBD2	TRBV20-1	TRBJ2-3
CASSLEASGRTGEQYF	TRBD2	TRBV11-2	TRBJ2-7
CASNLQQTGGAFF	TRBD1	TRBV12-3/TRBV12-4	TRBJ1-1
CASSYSRLRANTGELFF	-	TRBV6-5	TRBJ2-2
CASTWGSSYEQYF	-	TRBV6-5	TRBJ2-7
CASTAGTGNQPQHF	TRBD1	TRBV6-1	TRBJ1-5
CASDLNEQFF	-	TRBV6-1	TRBJ2-1
CSVEDQASKNIQYF	-	TRBV29-1	TRBJ2-4
CASSLNLAGDEQFF	TRBD2	TRBV5-1	TRBJ2-1
CASSIWTGAEINGYTF	TRBD1	TRBV19	TRBJ1-2
CASSLKGGFQTVYEQYF	-	TRBV27	TRBJ2-7
CASGGRGAEAFF	-	TRBV3-1	TRBJ1-1
CASSPGVPETQYF	-	TRBV12-3/TRBV12-4	TRBJ2-5
CASSLSRGDEQFF	-	TRBV7-3	TRBJ2-1
CSVERKGMAFF	-	TRBV29-1	TRBJ1-1
CASSIEGRLATNEKLFF	-	TRBV19	TRBJ1-4
CSVEFRAYNEQFF	-	TRBV29-1	TRBJ2-1
CASSSLSDTQYF	-	TRBV18	TRBJ2-3
CASSFPLGSGANVLTF	-	TRBV28	TRBJ2-6
CASSPGQGANTEAFF	TRBD1	TRBV10-1	TRBJ1-1
CSVGQGRSEAFF	-	TRBV29-1	TRBJ1-1
CARRGGRSNQPQHF	-	TRBV21-1	TRBJ1-5
CATSSSGGAREQFF	TRBD2	TRBV12-3/TRBV12-4	TRBJ2-1
CASSPSGTVTDTQYF	-	TRBV7-2	TRBJ2-3
CASRVSASTDTQYF	-	TRBV6-1	TRBJ2-3
CASSRDGAGNSPLHF	-	TRBV7-9	TRBJ1-6
CASSLWVGESTEAFF	-	TRBV2	TRBJ1-1
CSTPLAGDSTDTQYF	TRBD2	TRBV29-1	TRBJ2-3
CASSPNSGGAKNIQYF	-	TRBV19	TRBJ2-4
CASRGQITGELFF	TRBD1	TRBV11-2	TRBJ2-2
CASSLVNSNQPQHF	-	TRBV12-3/TRBV12-4	TRBJ1-5
CASRPSAGVPNTLQETQYF	TRBD2	TRBV12-3/TRBV12-4	TRBJ2-5
CASSQPGRRNEQFF	TRBD2	TRBV11-2	TRBJ2-1
CASSARDRGQYEQYF	TRBD1	TRBV28	TRBJ2-7
CASSLGSEMNTEAFF	-	TRBV7-9	TRBJ1-1
CASSLGLGSTDTQYF	TRBD2	TRBV12-3/TRBV12-4	TRBJ2-3
CASSKWVAGNTIYF	-	TRBV21-1	TRBJ1-3
CASSSWTSGDNEQFF	TRBD2	TRBV27	TRBJ2-1
CASRRASGGELFF	-	TRBV3-1	TRBJ2-2
CASSPGSGLFF	-	TRBV7-3	TRBJ2-7
CASSLKGDEQYF	-	TRBV3-1	TRBJ2-7
CASSLPPSFAGRATQYF	-	TRBV28	TRBJ2-5
CASSLEWTLSNYGYTF	-	TRBV5-1	TRBJ1-2
CASSPARDTDTQYF	-	TRBV4-1	TRBJ2-3
CSATSRHTSYEQYF	-	TRBV20-1	TRBJ2-7
CASSFSGLSGNTIYF	-	TRBV11-2	TRBJ1-3
CASSLAGQQETQYF	-	TRBV5-1	TRBJ2-5
CASSFLQGGAETQYF	-	TRBV12-3/TRBV12-4	TRBJ2-5